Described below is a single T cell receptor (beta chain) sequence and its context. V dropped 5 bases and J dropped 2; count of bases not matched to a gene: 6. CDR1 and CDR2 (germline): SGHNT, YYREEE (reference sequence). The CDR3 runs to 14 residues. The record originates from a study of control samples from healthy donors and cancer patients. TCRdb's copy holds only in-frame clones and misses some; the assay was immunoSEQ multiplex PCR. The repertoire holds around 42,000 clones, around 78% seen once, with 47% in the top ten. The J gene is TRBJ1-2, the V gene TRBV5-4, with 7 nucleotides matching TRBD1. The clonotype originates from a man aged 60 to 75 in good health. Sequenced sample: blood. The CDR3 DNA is TGTGCCAGCAGGCGTGACAGGGTAAACTATGGCTACACCTTC. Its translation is CASRRDRVNYGYTF. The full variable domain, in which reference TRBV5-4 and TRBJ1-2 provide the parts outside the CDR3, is ETGVTQSPTHLIKTRGQQVTLRCSSQSGHNTVSWYQQALGQGPQFIFQYYREEENGRGNFPPRFSGLQFPNYSSELNVNALELDDSALYLCASRRDRVNYGYTFGSGTRLTVV.